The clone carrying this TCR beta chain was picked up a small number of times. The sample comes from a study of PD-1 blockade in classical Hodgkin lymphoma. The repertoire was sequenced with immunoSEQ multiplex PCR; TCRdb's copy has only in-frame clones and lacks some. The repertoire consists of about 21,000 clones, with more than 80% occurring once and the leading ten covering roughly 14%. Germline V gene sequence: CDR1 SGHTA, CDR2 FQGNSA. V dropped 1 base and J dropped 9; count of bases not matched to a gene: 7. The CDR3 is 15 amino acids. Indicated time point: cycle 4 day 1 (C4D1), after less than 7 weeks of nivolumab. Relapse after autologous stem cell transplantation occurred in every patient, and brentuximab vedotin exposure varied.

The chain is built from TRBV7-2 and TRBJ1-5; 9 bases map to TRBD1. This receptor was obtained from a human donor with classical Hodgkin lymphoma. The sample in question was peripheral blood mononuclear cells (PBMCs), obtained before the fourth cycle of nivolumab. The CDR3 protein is CASSLGPSTGGPQHF. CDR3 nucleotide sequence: TGTGCCAGCAGCTTAGGACCCTCGACAGGGGGGCCCCAGCATTTT.